This is a list of T cell receptor beta chains from one sample in a study of technical replicates of blood from a handful of donors. TCRdb's copy holds only in-frame clones and misses some; the assay was immunoSEQ multiplex PCR. The table includes 91,000 or so clones, around 96% detected once. Sequencing was performed on T cells isolated from PBMCs. These receptors were taken from a human donor in good health. The CDR3 runs from the conserved cysteine through the conserved F or W. A D gene is named only where the DNA matches it firmly. Size values are once, few and many counts, or a class for expanded clones, and some rows have none.

clone_size,v_call,d_call,j_call,cdr3_nt,cdr3_aa
.,TRBV28,TRBD1,TRBJ1-2,TGTGCCAGCAGCCCGGGACAGAACTATGGCTACACCTTC,CASSPGQNYGYTF
.,TRBV5-6,.,TRBJ1-5,TGTGCCAGCAGCGTTTTCGGGCAGCCCCAGCATTTT,CASSVFGQPQHF
.,TRBV9,.,TRBJ2-5,TGTGCCAGCAGCCCAGAAATCGGGGTGGCATCCCAAGAGACCCAGTACTTC,CASSPEIGVASQETQYF
.,TRBV7-3,.,TRBJ2-3,TGTGCCAGCAGCTTAACCAGCGGGCGCACAGATACGCAGTATTTT,CASSLTSGRTDTQYF
.,TRBV7-2,TRBD2,TRBJ2-1,TGTGCCAGCAGCCCCTTAGCGGGAGTTTTCAATGAGCAGTTCTTC,CASSPLAGVFNEQFF
.,TRBV7-2,.,TRBJ2-1,TGTGCCAGCAGCCCCGTAGGGGGAGCGACCTACAATGAGCAGTTCTTC,CASSPVGGATYNEQFF
.,TRBV5-4,.,TRBJ2-3,TGTGCCAGCAGCTTGGATAGGGGGGGGATTAGCACAGATACGCAGTATTTT,CASSLDRGGISTDTQYF
.,TRBV7-9,TRBD1,TRBJ1-4,TGTGCCAGCAGCTTCAACCGGGACAGCAAACTGTTTTTT,CASSFNRDSKLFF
.,TRBV5-6,.,TRBJ1-1,TGTGCCAGCAGCTTGGCCTTCCCAGGGGCTGAAGCTTTCTTT,CASSLAFPGAEAFF
.,TRBV27,TRBD2,TRBJ2-1,TGTGCCAGCAGGAGACTAGCGGGATTGGTGAACAATGAGCAGTTCTTC,CASRRLAGLVNNEQFF
.,TRBV6-5,.,TRBJ2-7,TGTGCCAGCACGGCTACGGAGTCCTACGAGCAGTACTTC,CASTATESYEQYF
.,TRBV7-3,.,TRBJ2-2,TGTGCCAGCAGCTTAACGGGAGATGGCACCGGGGAGCTGTTTTTT,CASSLTGDGTGELFF
.,TRBV7-9,.,TRBJ1-2,TGTGCCAGCAGCCAGAGACAGGCCTATGGCTACACCTTC,CASSQRQAYGYTF
.,TRBV19,TRBD2,TRBJ2-1,TGTGCCAGTAGTAATAGCGGGGGGACTGAGCAGTTCTTC,CASSNSGGTEQFF
.,TRBV27,.,TRBJ2-1,TGTGCCAGCAGTTTAAGCGCGGGCGATGAGCAGTTCTTC,CASSLSAGDEQFF
.,TRBV7-6,.,TRBJ2-7,TGTGCCAGCAGCTTTGTCGGAGGGCCTTCCTACGAGCAGTACTTC,CASSFVGGPSYEQYF
.,TRBV19,TRBD2,TRBJ2-5,TGTGCCAGTAGTAGAGCGGGAGCCCCTCAAGAGACCCAGTACTTC,CASSRAGAPQETQYF
.,TRBV29-1,TRBD1,TRBJ2-7,TGCAGCGTTTTGGAGACAGGGGACGGCGAGCAGTACTTC,CSVLETGDGEQYF
.,TRBV6-6,.,TRBJ2-2,TGTGCCAGCAGTATCTTAAGTAGAGCCGGGGAGCTGTTTTTT,CASSILSRAGELFF
.,TRBV7-2,.,TRBJ2-7,TGTGCCAGCAGCTTAGCGCATTCCGGCGAGCAGTACTTC,CASSLAHSGEQYF
.,TRBV6-4,TRBD2,TRBJ2-1,TGTGCCAGCAGTGACTCGGCCTTAGGACTAGCCAGCGATGAGCAGTTCTTC,CASSDSALGLASDEQFF
.,TRBV19,TRBD1,TRBJ1-4,TGTGCCAGTAGTACTGGGACAGGGGGTTTCGGTGAAAAACTGTTTTTT,CASSTGTGGFGEKLFF
.,TRBV7-2,TRBD1,TRBJ2-5,TGTGCCAGCAGCTTAGAGGACAGGTGGGAGACCCAGTACTTC,CASSLEDRWETQYF
.,TRBV6-6,TRBD2,TRBJ2-1,TGTGCCAGCAGTTACTCACCAGCGGGAGAGGACAATGAGCAGTTCTTC,CASSYSPAGEDNEQFF
.,TRBV19,.,TRBJ2-1,TGTGCCAGTAGTCCCGCGTACGGGAGAGAACGAAATGAGCAGTTCTTC,CASSPAYGRERNEQFF
.,TRBV5-5,TRBD2,TRBJ2-7,TGTGCCAGCAGCAGTGCCGGGACTAGCGGTAAAAGGCACTACGAGCAGTACTTC,CASSSAGTSGKRHYEQYF
.,TRBV6-1,.,TRBJ2-7,TGTGCCAGCAGTGCCAATTACGAGCAGTACTTC,CASSANYEQYF
.,TRBV4-1,TRBD2,TRBJ2-7,TGCGCCAGCAGCCAGGGGTGGACTAGCGGGAGGTACCTAACCTACGAGCAGTACTTC,CASSQGWTSGRYLTYEQYF
.,TRBV7-3,.,TRBJ1-1,TGTGCCAGCAGCACCTCGGACGGACTTGAAGCTTTCTTT,CASSTSDGLEAFF
.,TRBV28,.,TRBJ2-7,TGTGCCAGCAGTTCCCCCGCTCAGGGGTCCCCCTACGAGCAGTACTTC,CASSSPAQGSPYEQYF
few,TRBV9,.,TRBJ2-3,TGTGCCAGCAGCCTCAGGGCACATGGAACAGATACGCAGTATTTT,CASSLRAHGTDTQYF
.,TRBV7-9,.,TRBJ1-1,TGTGCCAGCAGCTTAAATCCGGGAATGAACACTGAAGCTTTCTTT,CASSLNPGMNTEAFF
few,TRBV7-2,TRBD1,TRBJ2-7,TGTGCCAGCAGCCGGACAGGGGACCTCTACGAGCAGTACTTC,CASSRTGDLYEQYF
.,TRBV4-1,.,TRBJ1-2,TGCGCCAGCAGCCAAGATACCAGACTCTATGGCTACACCTTC,CASSQDTRLYGYTF
few,TRBV27,TRBD2,TRBJ2-1,TGTGCCAGCAGTTTCGGTCTAGCGGGGCTCTCCTACAATGAGCAGTTCTTC,CASSFGLAGLSYNEQFF
.,TRBV6-4,.,TRBJ2-3,TGTGCCAGCAGTGAGTGGGGCGCCTTCACAGATACGCAGTATTTT,CASSEWGAFTDTQYF
.,TRBV4-2,TRBD2,TRBJ2-1,TGTGCCAGCAGCCAAGGAGCCTTCGTGGGAGGGCCGGGAAACAATGAGCAGTTCTTC,CASSQGAFVGGPGNNEQFF
.,TRBV19,TRBD2,TRBJ2-2,TGTGCCAGTAGATTAGCGGGAGCGAACACCGGGGAGCTGTTTTTT,CASRLAGANTGELFF
.,TRBV6-1,.,TRBJ1-5,TGTGCCAGCAGTGAATCTTGGGAAGGGGGCAATCAGCCCCAGCATTTT,CASSESWEGGNQPQHF
.,TRBV2,.,TRBJ2-1,TGTGCCAGCAGTGAGTATCGCTATAGCTCCAATGAGCAGTTCTTC,CASSEYRYSSNEQFF
.,TRBV7-8,.,TRBJ1-2,TGTGCCAGCAGCTTAGCCCAGGGCTATGGCTACACCTTC,CASSLAQGYGYTF
.,TRBV10-3,TRBD2,TRBJ2-7,TGTGCCATCAGCTCCGGGACTAGCGGGAGTGGATTCTACGAGCAGTACTTC,CAISSGTSGSGFYEQYF
.,TRBV18,.,TRBJ2-2,TGTGCCAGCTCACCTAGGGAACAGGGTAACACCGGGGAGCTGTTTTTT,CASSPREQGNTGELFF
.,TRBV5-5,.,TRBJ2-2,TGTGCCAGCAGCTCGCAACAGGGTAACACCGGGGAGCTGTTTTTT,CASSSQQGNTGELFF
.,TRBV2,.,TRBJ2-1,TGTGCCGCCCTAGCTCCCCCTGAGCAGTTCTTC,CAALAPPEQFF
.,TRBV4-2,TRBD1,TRBJ2-2,TGTGCCAGCAGCCATCTTACTAACCGGGACAGGAACACCGGGGAGCTGTTTTTT,CASSHLTNRDRNTGELFF
.,TRBV11-2,.,TRBJ2-5,TGTGCCAGCAGCTCCAACAGGGCTGAGGAGACCCAGTACTTC,CASSSNRAEETQYF
.,TRBV29-1,TRBD1,TRBJ2-3,TGCAGCGCCGATACCGGGACAGGCACAGATACGCAGTATTTT,CSADTGTGTDTQYF
.,TRBV10-1,TRBD1,TRBJ2-3,TGCGCCAGTACCGGGACAGGGGCTACAGATACGCAGTATTTT,CASTGTGATDTQYF
once,TRBV7-9,.,TRBJ2-4,TGTGCCAGCAGCACAGCAGAAAACATTCAGTACTTC,CASSTAENIQYF
.,TRBV5-4,.,TRBJ1-4,TGCGCCAGCAGCCCTGGAGGAAGTCCTAATGAAAAACTGTTTTTT,CASSPGGSPNEKLFF
.,TRBV2,TRBD1,TRBJ1-5,TGTGCCAGCAGCCTACAGGGGGCGACTAGCAATCAGCCCCAGCATTTT,CASSLQGATSNQPQHF
few,TRBV6-5,.,TRBJ1-1,TGTGCCAGCGCGGGCCGGCAGGGGTTGAACACTGAAGCTTTCTTT,CASAGRQGLNTEAFF
.,TRBV5-1,TRBD2,TRBJ2-7,TGCGCCAGCAGCCTACTAGCGGGAGTCGACGAGCAGTACTTC,CASSLLAGVDEQYF
.,TRBV19,TRBD1,TRBJ2-3,TGTGCCAGTAGTACCACTACCGGGACAGACCTCACAGATACGCAGTATTTT,CASSTTTGTDLTDTQYF